Included here is one T cell receptor beta chain sequence, with context. Its antigen is unknown. No much larger clone exists at a distance of one base, and base qualities are not known. The data originate from a study of OX40 agonist ivuxolimab in advanced cancers. With regard to the full study: Ivuxolimab was an agonistic, fully human IgG2 monoclonal antibody directed against OX40 (CD134), a costimulatory receptor. Partial responses occurred in three dose-escalation patients, of whom one had hepatocellular carcinoma and two had cutaneous melanoma. Patients were allowed to have had prior anti-PD-1, anti-PD-L1 or anti-CTLA-4 therapy, and around 41% of the dose-escalation patients had previously received checkpoint inhibitors. The purpose of peripheral TCRbeta sequencing was to test whether ivuxolimab changed TCR sequence diversity and led to clonal T-cell expansion. The paper describes the monotherapy dose-escalation part (N ≈ 52 patients) of the phase I trial of ivuxolimab. In the dose-escalation cohort, around 80% of patients were male, and the mean age was around 65 years with a range of about 23 to 79. Of the roughly 54 dose-escalation patients, hepatocellular carcinoma was present in around 19, melanoma in some 15, renal cell carcinoma in 9 and head and neck cancer in 9. Intravenous ivuxolimab was administered to patients every 2 weeks at six dose levels: 0.01, 0.1, 0.3, 1.5, 3 and 10 mg/kg. General findings and caveats noted by the study authors: Clonal expansion of both CD4+ and CD8+ blood T cells was observed from baseline to week 6 at doses 0.1 to 3.0 mg/kg. After ivuxolimab, expanded clones were on average more numerous among CD8+ T cells than among CD4+ T cells. Low levels of normalized T-cell clonal expansion were also shown by some nonresponding patients. Partial responders in the 0.1-3.0 mg/kg groups had among the lowest normalized peripheral clonal expansion, especially among CD8+ T cells. Which antigens the clonally expanded peripheral T cells were specific for was not determined.

CDR1 and CDR2 are read off the germline V gene as SGHNT and YENEEA. The junction shows trimming of 5 bases on V and 3 bases on J, plus 8 bases between the germline ends. From its cysteine to its phenylalanine, the CDR3 spans 12 amino acids. The sequence is cut down to CDR3 DNA, 36 bases in frame from base 1. To sequence the TCRbeta CDR3 region, genomic DNA was isolated from the sorted cells. TCRbeta CDR3 regions were sequenced using the immunoSEQ Assay. The table comes from immuneACCESS by way of TCRdb, which keeps in-frame sequences with V and J called. Part of the clones is missing from these tables; in studies checked, under half for an unresolved V gene and the rest for unknown reasons. The sample yields about 64,000 clones; approximately 90% were counted once. The ten top clones hold under 0.45% of the sample. Patients with autoimmune disease history or receiving systemic immunosuppression were excluded from the trial. Peripheral blood for TCR sequencing was collected from all dose cohorts at baseline, on cycle 4 day 1, and on cycle 7 day 1. Samples came from an open-label, multicenter, first-in-human phase I dose-escalation trial of ivuxolimab. The trial enrolled adults with locally advanced or metastatic head and neck squamous cell, hepatocellular, melanoma or renal cell carcinoma. Before TCR sequencing, CD4+ T cells and CD8+ T cells were sorted from peripheral blood as separate populations.

The V and J genes are TRBV11-3 and TRBJ2-7; tentative D gene TRBD1, with 5 bases matching. The starting material was CD4+ or CD8+ T cells sorted from blood, obtained in a trial of the OX40 agonist ivuxolimab. This receptor was identified in an adult with an advanced solid tumor such as melanoma, head and neck, liver or kidney cancer. DNA sequence: TGTGCCAGCAGCCAGGGCTTCTACGAGCAGTACTTC. It codes for CASSQGFYEQYF.